The TCR beta chain under discussion was sequenced for a study of HIV-infected patients and healthy controls (dated by TCRdb to the mid-2010s). Regarding the complete study: CD4 counts rose modestly but significantly in most of the 16 patients after three months of therapy, yet stayed below normal ranges. The CD4:CD8 ratio rose slightly, whereas CD8 counts showed no consistent shift during early therapy. Viral load became undetectable in about 75% of the 16 patients by the second bleed and in all patients after a further year of therapy. Relative to controls, total CDR3 counts per chain did not differ significantly, and patients lacked overall T-cell lymphocytopenia. The study tested whether deep TCR repertoire sequencing of HIV patients' small blood samples could capture immune perturbation and reconstitution. General study outcomes and caveats: The study cohorts differed slightly in age and sex profile, but those differences did not account for the observed differences in diversity. HIV-associated CDR3s exhibited a significant reduction in frequency during therapy, whereas CMV-associated CDR3s exhibited no significant change, although the majority increased in frequency. HLA typing of donors was not performed in the study. Oligoclonality may be reflected in the significantly higher mean Gini indices of HIV-infected repertoires compared with controls. Compared with untreated HIV+ repertoires, healthy control repertoires had roughly threefold more distinct CDR3s and higher Shannon diversity. Significantly different mean usage between HIV-infected patients and controls was observed for eight alpha and eight beta V genes. The use of whole blood limited sequencing depth and precluded separation of the dynamics of distinct T-cell subpopulations. More CDR3s were shared between individuals among healthy controls than among HIV+ patients, as measured by Jaccard index and by the count of highly shared sequences. Size-matched repertoire data did not replicate the apparent post-therapy recovery of the Gini index in HIV-infected patients. Processing was restricted to sixteen HIV-infected individuals, which the authors judged to be a major constraint on the generalizability of the findings. MAIT cell alpha-chain CDR3s were found at high frequency in healthy controls but were severely depleted in HIV+ repertoires. Unequal numbers of distinct sequences between patients and controls complicated comparisons, and size-matching overweighted rare events from HIV-infected data. In the samples, alpha-beta chain pairing was left undetermined.

Sequences SGHNT (CDR1) and YENEEA (CDR2) are obtained from the germline V gene. Including the terminal cysteine and phenylalanine, the CDR3 comprises 17 residues. The only DNA kept is the CDR3, 51 bases in frame from the first base. Trimmed from V: 4 bases; trimmed from J: 3 bases; junction bases lacking a gene match: 7. Reverse transcription of approximately 530 ng RNA was performed with SuperScript III using primers directed against the alpha and beta constant regions. Separate alpha and beta chain libraries were generated by chain-specific third strand synthesis with multiplexing indices. The protocol used a single primer pair to amplify all rearrangements within a chain, which avoided primer bias, and attached molecular barcodes to each cDNA molecule. The SP2 sequencing primer site and a random hexamer were carried on a 5' RACE adapter, to which purified cDNA was joined by T4 RNA Ligase 1. Second strand synthesis was performed with Phusion polymerase and primed from the SP2 site, and slow temperature ramps were applied to favor optimal annealing. Each molecule's 12-nucleotide barcode consisted of two random hexamer sequences, both added before amplification and joined together. A brief initial PCR introduced P5 and P7 adapter elements together with a second index, and a roughly 23-cycle amplification PCR using P5s and P7 primers was subsequently performed. Libraries received roughly 26 PCR cycles in total, were quantified on a Qubit, sized on a Bioanalyzer, and diluted to 4 nM. Sequencing of the normalized libraries was done on an Illumina MiSeq using 2 x 250 paired-end kits. Reverse transcription reactions were cleaned up on MinElute columns and eluted into around 9.7 ul Tris-Cl. The adapter ligations were run for 23 hours at 16 degrees C, and AMPure XP beads at a 1:1 ratio were afterwards used to clean them. The authors' analysis ran thus. A modified Decombinator processed the demultiplexed FASTQ files and output V, J, insert and barcode information. Sequences sharing a barcode but differing from the dominant sequence were discarded as errors, and barcodes clustered at Levenshtein distance 3 were counted to estimate original cDNA molecules. The R packages ineq, vegan, igraph and RCytoscape were used for downstream analyses, with IMGT nomenclature and CDR3 definitions applied. To avoid skew from clonal expansion, each TCR was counted once, and V gene usage was computed over distinct sequences. Whenever two unique CDR3 amino acid sequences within a donor differed by a single Levenshtein edit, similarity networks linked them. Published HIV-specific CDR3s (approximately 100 alpha, 600 to 900 beta) and CMV-specific CDR3s (around 13 alpha, 253 beta) were assembled and queried against the repertoires. Lower sequence numbers were not the cause of the decreased diversity in patients, as random subsampling to size-matched repertoires showed. TCRdb trimmed public reads at Q25 via fastp, called clones via MiXCR and kept in-frame beta chains. All rows with the same CDR3 protein become a single entry with the most common DNA and genes. TCRdb, not the authors, supplied the V and J calls. The sample table lists some 4,000 distinct CDR3 sequences, 13% of them with a count of one. In total, the top ten clones hold approximately 15% of the sample.

Whole blood was used without cell fractionation, so the repertoire reflected all unsorted peripheral T cells. A roughly 2.7 ml sample of peripheral blood was drawn into Tempus tubes for RNA extraction. HIV-infected adults who had not yet received antiretroviral therapy and were about to begin treatment were enrolled, with the first sixteen eligible patients processed. Patients were deemed ineligible for enrollment if they had febrile or AIDS-related illness, tumors, hepatitis B or C coinfection, immunomodulatory therapy, recent vaccination or treatment interruptions. Residual genomic DNA was removed with the TURBO-DNase kit and globin mRNA was depleted with GLOBINclear. Pretreatment blood was drawn from HIV-infected patients immediately prior to the initiation of antiretroviral therapy. Relative to its sample, this clonotype is medium-sized (0.01 to 0.1%). Its target antigen remains unknown. Base qualities are not provided; no much larger clone lies one nucleotide away.

This specimen was blood, taken before antiretroviral therapy. Recombination joined TRBV11-3 with TRBJ2-3; 13 middle bases align to TRBD2. The TCR sequence derives from an adult with HIV infection. The CDR3 loop reads CASSSPTSGRRTDTQYF. The sequenced DNA: TGTGCCAGCAGCTCGCCGACTAGCGGGAGGCGTACAGATACGCAGTATTTT. The CDR3 plus the reference TRBV11-3 and TRBJ2-3 genes for the other parts give the full variable domain: EAGVVQSPRYKIIEKKQPVAFWCNPISGHNTLYWYLQNLGQGPELLIRYENEEAVDDSQLPKDRFSAERLKGVDSTLKIQPAELGDSAVYLCASSSPTSGRRTDTQYFGPGTRLTVL.